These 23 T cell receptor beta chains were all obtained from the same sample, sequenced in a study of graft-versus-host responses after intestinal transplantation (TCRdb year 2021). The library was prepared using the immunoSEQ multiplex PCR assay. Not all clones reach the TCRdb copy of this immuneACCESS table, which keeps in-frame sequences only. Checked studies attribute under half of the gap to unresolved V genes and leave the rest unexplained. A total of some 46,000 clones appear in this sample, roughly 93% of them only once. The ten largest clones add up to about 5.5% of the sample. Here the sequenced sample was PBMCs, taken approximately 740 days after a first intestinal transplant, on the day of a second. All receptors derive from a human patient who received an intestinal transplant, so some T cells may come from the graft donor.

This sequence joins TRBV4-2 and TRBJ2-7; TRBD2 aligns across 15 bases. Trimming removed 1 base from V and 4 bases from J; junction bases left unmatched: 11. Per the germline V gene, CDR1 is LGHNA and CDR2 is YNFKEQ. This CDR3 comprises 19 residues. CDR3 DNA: TGTGCCAGCAGCCAAGTAGGACTAGCGGGAGGGCCGGGGGAGTACGAGCAGTACTTC. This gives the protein CASSQVGLAGGPGEYEQYF.

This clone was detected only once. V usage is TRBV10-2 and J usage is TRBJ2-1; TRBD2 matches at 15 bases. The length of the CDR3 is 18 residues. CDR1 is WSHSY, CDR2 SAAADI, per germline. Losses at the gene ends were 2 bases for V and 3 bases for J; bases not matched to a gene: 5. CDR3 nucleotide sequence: TGCGCCAGCAGTGAGCCCAGGGGACTAGCGGGAGGCTACAATGAGCAGTTCTTC. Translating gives CASSEPRGLAGGYNEQFF.

The CDR3 sequence: CATAKAGNSNQPQHF. The CDR3 DNA reads as TGTGCCACCGCAAAGGCCGGAAATAGCAATCAGCCCCAGCATTTT. The chain recombines TRBV19 with TRBJ1-5; the D is unclear. Trimming shortened V by 10 bases and J by 0 bases, and 16 bases separated the two germline ends. The CDR3 sequence is 15 residues long. CDR1 and CDR2 (germline): LNHDA, SQIVND (reference sequence).

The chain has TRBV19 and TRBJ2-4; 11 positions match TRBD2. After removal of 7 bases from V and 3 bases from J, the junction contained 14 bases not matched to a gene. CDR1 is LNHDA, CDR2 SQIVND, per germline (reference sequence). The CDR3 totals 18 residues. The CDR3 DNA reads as TGTGCCAGTACCAGGGTAGCGGGAGGGGGTTCGGGCAAAAACATTCAGTACTTC. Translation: CASTRVAGGGSGKNIQYF. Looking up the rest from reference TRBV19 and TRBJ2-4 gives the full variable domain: DGGITQSPKYLFRKEGQNVTLSCEQNLNHDAMYWYRQDPGQGLRLIYYSQIVNDFQKGDIAEGYSVSREKKESFPLTVTSAQKNPTAFYLCASTRVAGGGSGKNIQYFGAGTRLSVL.

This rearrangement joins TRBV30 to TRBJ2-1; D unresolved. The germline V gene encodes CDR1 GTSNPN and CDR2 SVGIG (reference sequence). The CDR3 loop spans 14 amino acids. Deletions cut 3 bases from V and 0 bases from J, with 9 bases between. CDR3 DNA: TGTGCCTGGAGGAGAGTGAGCTCCTACAATGAGCAGTTCTTC. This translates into CAWRRVSSYNEQFF.

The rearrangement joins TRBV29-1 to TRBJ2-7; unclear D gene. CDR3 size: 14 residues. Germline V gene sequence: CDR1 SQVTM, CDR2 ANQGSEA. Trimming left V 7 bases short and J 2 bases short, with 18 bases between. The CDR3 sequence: CSAMGRWDTYEQYF. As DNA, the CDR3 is TGCAGCGCCATGGGCAGGTGGGATACCTACGAGCAGTACTTC.

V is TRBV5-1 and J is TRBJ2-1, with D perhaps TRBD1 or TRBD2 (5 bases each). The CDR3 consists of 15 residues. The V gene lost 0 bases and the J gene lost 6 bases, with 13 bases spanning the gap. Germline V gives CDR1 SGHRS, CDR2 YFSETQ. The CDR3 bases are TGCGCCAGCAGCTTGGCGGTCTCCGGGGCCAATGAGCAGTTCTTC. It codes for CASSLAVSGANEQFF.

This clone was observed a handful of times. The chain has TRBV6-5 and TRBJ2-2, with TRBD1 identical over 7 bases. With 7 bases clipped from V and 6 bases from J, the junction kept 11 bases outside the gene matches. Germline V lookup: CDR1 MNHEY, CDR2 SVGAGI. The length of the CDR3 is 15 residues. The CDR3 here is CASTLTGIGAGELFF. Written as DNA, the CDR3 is TGTGCCAGCACTCTGACAGGGATAGGCGCCGGGGAGCTGTTTTTT.

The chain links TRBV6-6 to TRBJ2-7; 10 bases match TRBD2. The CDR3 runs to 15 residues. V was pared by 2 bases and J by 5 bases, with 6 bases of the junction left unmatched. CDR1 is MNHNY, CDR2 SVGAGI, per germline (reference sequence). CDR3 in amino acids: CASSYVSGRAHEQYF. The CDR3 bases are TGTGCCAGCAGTTACGTGAGCGGGAGGGCCCACGAGCAGTACTTC.

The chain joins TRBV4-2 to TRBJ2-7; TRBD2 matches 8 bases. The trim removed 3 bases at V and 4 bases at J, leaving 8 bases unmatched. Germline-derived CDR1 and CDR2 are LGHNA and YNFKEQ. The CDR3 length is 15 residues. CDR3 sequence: CASSHSSGREYEQYF. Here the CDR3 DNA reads TGTGCCAGCAGCCACTCGAGCGGGAGAGAGTACGAGCAGTACTTC.

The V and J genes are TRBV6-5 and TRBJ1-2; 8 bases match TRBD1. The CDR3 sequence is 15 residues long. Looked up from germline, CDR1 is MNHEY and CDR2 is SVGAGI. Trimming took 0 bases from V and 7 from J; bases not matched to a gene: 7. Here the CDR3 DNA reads TGTGCCAGCAGTTACTCAACCGGGACAGGTTTTGGCTACACCTTC. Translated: CASSYSTGTGFGYTF.

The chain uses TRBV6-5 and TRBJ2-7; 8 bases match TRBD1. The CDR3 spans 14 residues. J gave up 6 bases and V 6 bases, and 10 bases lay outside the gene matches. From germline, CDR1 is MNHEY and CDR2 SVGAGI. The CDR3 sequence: CASSKQGVSSEQYF. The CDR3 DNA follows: TGTGCCAGCAGCAAACAGGGGGTTAGTAGCGAGCAGTACTTC.

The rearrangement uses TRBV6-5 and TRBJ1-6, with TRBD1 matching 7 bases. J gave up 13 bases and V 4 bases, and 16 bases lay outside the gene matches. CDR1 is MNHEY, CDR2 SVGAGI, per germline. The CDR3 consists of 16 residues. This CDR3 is CASSLGQPFNLVPLHF. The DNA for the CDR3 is TGTGCCAGCAGTTTGGGACAGCCCTTCAACTTGGTTCCCCTCCACTTT.

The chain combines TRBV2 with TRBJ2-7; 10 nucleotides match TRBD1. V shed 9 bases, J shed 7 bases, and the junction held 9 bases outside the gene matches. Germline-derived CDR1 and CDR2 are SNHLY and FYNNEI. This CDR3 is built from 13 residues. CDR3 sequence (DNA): TGTGCCAGAAGGGGACAGGGGACGAGGGAGCAGTACTTC. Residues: CARRGQGTREQYF. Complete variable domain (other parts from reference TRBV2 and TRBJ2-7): EPEVTQTPSHQVTQMGQEVILRCVPISNHLYFYWYRQILGQKVEFLVSFYNNEISEKSEIFDDQFSVERPDGSNFTLKIRSTKLEDSAMYFCARRGQGTREQYFGPGTRLTVT.

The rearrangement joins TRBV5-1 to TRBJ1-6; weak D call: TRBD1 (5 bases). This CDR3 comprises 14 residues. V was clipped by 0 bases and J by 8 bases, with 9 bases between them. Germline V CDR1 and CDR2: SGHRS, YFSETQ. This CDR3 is CASSLGGTDSPLHF. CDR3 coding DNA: TGCGCCAGCAGCTTGGGAGGGACGGATTCACCCCTCCACTTT. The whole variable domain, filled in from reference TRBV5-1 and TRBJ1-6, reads KAGVTQTPRYLIKTRGQQVTLSCSPISGHRSVSWYQQTPGQGLQFLFEYFSETQRNKGNFPGRFSGRQFSNSRSEMNVSTLELGDSALYLCASSLGGTDSPLHFGNGTRLTVT.

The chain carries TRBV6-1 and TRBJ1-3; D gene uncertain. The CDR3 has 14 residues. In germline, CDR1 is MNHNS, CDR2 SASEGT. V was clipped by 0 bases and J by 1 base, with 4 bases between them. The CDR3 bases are TGTGCCAGCAGTGAAGCGGAGTCTGGAAACACCATATATTTT. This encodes CASSEAESGNTIYF.

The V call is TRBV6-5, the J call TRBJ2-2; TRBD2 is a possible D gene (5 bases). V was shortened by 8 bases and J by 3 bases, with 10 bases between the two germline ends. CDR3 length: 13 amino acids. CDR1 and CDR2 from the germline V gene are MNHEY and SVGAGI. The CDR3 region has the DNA TGTGCCAGCCTACGGCGGGACACCGGGGAGCTGTTTTTT. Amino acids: CASLRRDTGELFF.

DNA for the CDR3: TGTGCCAGTAGTATCCAGGGAGCGAATCAGCCCCAGCATTTT. It translates to CASSIQGANQPQHF. The chain is built from TRBV19 and TRBJ1-5; a weak D match, TRBD1 (5 bases). The CDR3 length is 14 residues. Trimming took 3 bases from V and 4 from J, leaving 10 bases between them. Germline-derived CDR1 and CDR2 are LNHDA and SQIVND (reference sequence).

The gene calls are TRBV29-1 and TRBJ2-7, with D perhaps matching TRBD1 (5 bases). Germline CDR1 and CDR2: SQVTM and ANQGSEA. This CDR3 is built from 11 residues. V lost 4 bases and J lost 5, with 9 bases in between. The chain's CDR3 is CSVGQSDEQYF. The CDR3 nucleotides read TGCAGCGTTGGACAGAGCGACGAGCAGTACTTC.

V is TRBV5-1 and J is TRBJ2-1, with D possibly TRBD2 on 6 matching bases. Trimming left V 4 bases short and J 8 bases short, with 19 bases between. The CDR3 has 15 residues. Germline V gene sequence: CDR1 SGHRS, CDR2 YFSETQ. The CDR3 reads CASSAGLRDLDEQFF. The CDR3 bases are TGCGCCAGCAGCGCGGGACTCCGAGATTTGGATGAGCAGTTCTTC.

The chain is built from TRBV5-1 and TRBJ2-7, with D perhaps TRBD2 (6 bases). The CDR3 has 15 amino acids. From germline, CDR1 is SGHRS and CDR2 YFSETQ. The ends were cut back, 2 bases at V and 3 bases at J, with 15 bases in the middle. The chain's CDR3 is CASSFSSGEGYEQYF. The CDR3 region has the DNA TGCGCCAGCAGCTTTTCCTCGGGAGAAGGCTACGAGCAGTACTTC. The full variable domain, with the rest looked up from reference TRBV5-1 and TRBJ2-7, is KAGVTQTPRYLIKTRGQQVTLSCSPISGHRSVSWYQQTPGQGLQFLFEYFSETQRNKGNFPGRFSGRQFSNSRSEMNVSTLELGDSALYLCASSFSSGEGYEQYFGPGTRLTVT.

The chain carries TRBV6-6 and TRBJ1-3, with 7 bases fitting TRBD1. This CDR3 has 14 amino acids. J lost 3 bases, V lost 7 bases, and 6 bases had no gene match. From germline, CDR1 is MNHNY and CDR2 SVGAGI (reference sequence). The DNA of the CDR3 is TGTGCCAGCACCCAGGGACAGCTTGGAAACACCATATATTTT. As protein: CASTQGQLGNTIYF.

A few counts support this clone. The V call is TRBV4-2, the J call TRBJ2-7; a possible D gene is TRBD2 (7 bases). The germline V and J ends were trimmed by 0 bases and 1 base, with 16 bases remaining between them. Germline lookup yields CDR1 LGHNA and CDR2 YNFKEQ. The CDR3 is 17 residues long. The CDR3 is CASSQDLGGGLSYEQYF. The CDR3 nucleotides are TGTGCCAGCAGCCAAGATCTAGGGGGGGGACTATCCTACGAGCAGTACTTC.